The clone carrying this TCR beta chain came up a few times. Its target is unknown. This specimen belongs to a study of cytomegalovirus exposure and HLA in healthy donors. Study-level information: Counted in an early data release were approximately 85 million unique TCRs from HLA-typed donors. Study-wide points: TCR beta chains numbering approximately 150 were designated cytomegalovirus-associated. The authors excluded some V segments, including TRBV6-2 and TRBV6-3, as indistinguishable. The authors later linked a missense DCLRE1C variant to TCR beta V- and J-gene trimming.

13 Jbeta primers and 60 Vbeta primers were used for the PCR. Assay used: immunoSEQ multiplex PCR; TCRdb lists only in-frame clones, some missing. Here the sample spans about 110,000 clones, around 76% being singletons. This CDR3 contains 14 residues. Germline V gene data show CDR1 as SGHRS and CDR2 as YFSETQ. V was cut by 0 bases and J by 1 base, with 7 bases left in between. The TCR was taken from a woman between 45 and 60 years old in good health and CMV-seropositive. What was sequenced was PBMCs. The chain combines TRBV5-1 with TRBJ1-1; D ambiguous. The CDR3 region is CASSLERANTEAFF. In DNA form, the CDR3 reads TGCGCCAGCAGCTTGGAGCGGGCGAACACTGAAGCTTTCTTT.